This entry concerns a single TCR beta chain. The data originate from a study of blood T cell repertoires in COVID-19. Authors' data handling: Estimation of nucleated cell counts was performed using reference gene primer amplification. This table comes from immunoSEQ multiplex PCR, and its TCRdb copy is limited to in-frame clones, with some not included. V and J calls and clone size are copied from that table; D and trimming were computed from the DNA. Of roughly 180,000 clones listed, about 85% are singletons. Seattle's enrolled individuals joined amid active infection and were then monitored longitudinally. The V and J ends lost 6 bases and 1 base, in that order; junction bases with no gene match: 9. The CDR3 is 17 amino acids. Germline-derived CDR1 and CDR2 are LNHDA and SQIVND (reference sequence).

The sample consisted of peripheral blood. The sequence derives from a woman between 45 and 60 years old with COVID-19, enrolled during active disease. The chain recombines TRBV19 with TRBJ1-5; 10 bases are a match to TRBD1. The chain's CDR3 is CASSATGGSISNQPQHF. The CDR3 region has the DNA TGTGCCAGTAGCGCGACAGGGGGCTCAATAAGCAATCAGCCCCAGCATTTT.